What follows are 26 T cell receptor beta chains derived from one specimen sequenced in a study of patients and donors after allogeneic stem cell transplantation. One entry per CDR3 protein, called by TCRdb with MiXCR from the RT-PCR reads. Found here are roughly 880,000 distinct CDR3 sequences, approximately 19% of them singletons; the top ten hold roughly 6%. Source material: blood, either unsorted or a sorted T cell fraction (not recorded which). These TCRs come from a human donor who was either an allogeneic HSCT recipient or a stem cell or donor lymphocyte infusion donor (not recorded which). It is not recorded whose cells these are; they may come from a transplant donor.

Written as DNA, the CDR3 is TGTGCCACCAGTGCCTCAGGACAGGGTATGAACACTGAAGCTTTCTTT. Translation gives CATSASGQGMNTEAFF. The V call is TRBV24-1, the J call TRBJ1-1; TRBD1 aligns across 8 bases. Germline assignment: CDR1 KGHDR and CDR2 SFDVKD. J gave up 0 bases and V 5 bases, and 7 bases lay outside the gene matches. This CDR3 has 16 residues.

The chain has TRBV5-6 and TRBJ2-1, with D possibly matching TRBD2 (5 bases). The germline gives CDR1 SGHDT, CDR2 YYEEEE. V was clipped by 0 bases and J by 7 bases, with 20 bases between them. This CDR3 region has 17 residues. Here the CDR3 reads CASSLVVGEPKTNEQFF. CDR3 bases: TGTGCCAGCAGCTTGGTTGTCGGGGAGCCAAAAACTAATGAGCAGTTCTTC.

The CDR3 reads CASSPHRVHLSSEAFF. The DNA for the CDR3 is TGTGCCAGCTCACCACACAGGGTACATCTATCCAGCGAAGCTTTCTTT. The chain employs TRBV18 and TRBJ1-1; D is perhaps TRBD1 (6 bases). CDR1 is KGHSH, CDR2 LQKENI, per germline. Between the trimmed V and J ends, which lost 1 base and 8 bases, there was a span of 20 bases. This CDR3 has 16 amino acids. Full variable domain (rest looked up from reference TRBV18 and TRBJ1-1): NAGVMQNPRHLVRRRGQEARLRCSPMKGHSHVYWYRQLPEEGLKFMVYLQKENIIDESGMPKERFSAEFPKEGPSILRIQQVVRGDSAAYFCASSPHRVHLSSEAFFGQGTRLTVV.

As to this clonotype: The junction does not match germline at one end; this may be a read error. This sequence joins TRBV6-1 and TRBJ1-1; the D is unclear. The germline CDR1 and CDR2 sequences are MNHNS and SASEGT. This CDR3 contains 11 residues. CDR3 protein: CASTEVLEAFF. In DNA, the CDR3 is TGTGCCAGCACTGAAGTACTTGAAGCTTTCTTT.

The chain uses TRBV19 and TRBJ2-6; 7 positions agree with TRBD2. The trim removed 7 bases at V and 1 base at J, leaving 10 bases unmatched. The CDR3 has 17 amino acids. Germline-derived CDR1 and CDR2 are LNHDA and SQIVND (reference sequence). The CDR3 protein is CASKMASGTSGANVLTF. The CDR3 DNA is TGTGCCAGTAAGATGGCTAGCGGAACTTCTGGGGCCAACGTCCTGACTTTC. The whole variable domain, filled in from reference TRBV19 and TRBJ2-6, reads DGGITQSPKYLFRKEGQNVTLSCEQNLNHDAMYWYRQDPGQGLRLIYYSQIVNDFQKGDIAEGYSVSREKKESFPLTVTSAQKNPTAFYLCASKMASGTSGANVLTFGAGSRLTVL.

The chain links TRBV29-1 to TRBJ1-2, with 12 positions matching TRBD1. V shed 7 bases, J shed 8 bases, and the junction held 5 bases outside the gene matches. This CDR3 region has 12 residues. Germline CDR1 reads SQVTM; CDR2 reads ANQGSEA. CDR3 in amino acids: CSGRDRGQGYTF. The CDR3 DNA reads as TGCAGCGGCCGGGACAGGGGGCAGGGCTACACCTTC.

This clonotype appeared a few times. The genes are TRBV6-2 or TRBV6-3 and TRBJ2-7; a possible D gene is TRBD2 (8 bases). The CDR3 runs to 16 residues. Germline V CDR1 and CDR2: MNHEY, SVGEGT. V was shortened by 2 bases and J by 4 bases, with 18 bases between the two germline ends. In DNA form, the CDR3 reads TGTGCCAGCAGTTACGCCCGGGAGGGGGCAGGTTACGAGCAGTACTTC. Translated, it gives CASSYAREGAGYEQYF.

This clonotype was found a few times. The rearrangement links TRBV20-1 to TRBJ1-5; D unresolved. Trimming pared 0 bases from V and 9 bases from J, leaving 15 bases between. The CDR3 is 14 residues long. Germline V gene lookup returns CDR1 DFQATT and CDR2 SNEGSKA (reference sequence). In nucleotides, the CDR3 is TGCAGTGCTAGAGAAACAGTGGGTTGGGGGCCCCAGCATTTT. Residues: CSARETVGWGPQHF.

There are many counts of this clonotype. V is TRBV7-2 and J is TRBJ1-4; D is undetermined. CDR3 length: 14 amino acids. Germline CDR1 and CDR2: SGHTA and FQGNSA. The V end was cut by 2 bases, the J end by 10 bases, with 14 bases between. The DNA for the CDR3 is TGTGCCAGCAGCTTAAAAGTTCCGGATGGAAAACTGTTTTTT. This encodes CASSLKVPDGKLFF.

This clonotype showed up just a few times. This sequence joins TRBV15 and TRBJ1-1, with 7 bases aligning to TRBD1. The J segment lost 4 bases and the V segment lost 7 bases, leaving 6 bases of the junction unmatched. Per germline, CDR1 LNHNV and CDR2 YYDKDF (reference sequence). The CDR3 runs to 13 residues. The CDR3 region is CATTPQGGTEAFF. As DNA, the CDR3 is TGTGCCACCACCCCTCAGGGGGGCACTGAAGCTTTCTTT.

In its sample, this clonotype was seen many times. J is TRBJ2-7 and V is TRBV27; 7 bases align to TRBD1. The CDR3 contains 14 residues. The junction had 7 bases not matched to a gene; V was cut back by 2 bases and J by 6 bases. CDR1 and CDR2 (germline): MNHEY, SMNVEV (reference sequence). The CDR3 DNA follows: TGTGCCAGCAGTTTACCCGGCAGGGGGAGCGAGCAGTACTTC. It specifies CASSLPGRGSEQYF.

There are many counts of this clonotype. The V gene is TRBV12-3 or TRBV12-4, the J gene TRBJ1-4; D possibly corresponds to TRBD1 (5 bases). V was shortened by 5 bases and J by 13 bases, with 20 bases between the two germline ends. The CDR3 has 14 amino acids. CDR3: CASSPRVNGGGLFF. CDR3 sequence (DNA): TGTGCCAGCAGTCCCCGAGTAAACGGGGGAGGACTGTTTTTT.

Only a few counts were recorded for this clonotype. The J gene is TRBJ2-7, the V gene TRBV18; no clear D. Germline loops: CDR1 KGHSH, CDR2 LQKENI. The germline V and J ends were trimmed by 4 bases and 2 bases, with 9 bases remaining between them. This CDR3 contains 13 residues. The CDR3 DNA sequence: TGTGCCAGCTCACTCGACCCGACCTACGAGCAGTACTTC. Translating it yields CASSLDPTYEQYF.

There are a few counts of this clonotype. This chain connects TRBV24-1 to TRBJ2-2, with 9 bases identical to TRBD2. V was pared by 4 bases and J by 3 bases, with 5 bases of the junction left unmatched. Germline CDR1 and CDR2: KGHDR and SFDVKD. The CDR3 spans 16 residues. CDR3 bases: TGTGCCACCAGTGAGGCTAGCGGGATTCACACCGGGGAGCTGTTTTTT. Translated, it gives CATSEASGIHTGELFF.

Only a few counts were recorded for this clonotype. The V call is TRBV29-1, the J call TRBJ2-1, with TRBD2 matching over 12 bases. Germline CDR1 is SQVTM and CDR2 is ANQGSEA. This CDR3 contains 17 residues. V was clipped by 5 bases and J by 2 bases; unmatched bases: 10. The CDR3 region is CSVFGLAGSGTYNEQFF. The DNA for the CDR3 is TGCAGCGTTTTCGGACTAGCGGGATCCGGAACCTACAATGAGCAGTTCTTC.

The genes are TRBV27 and TRBJ2-1; 7 nucleotides align to TRBD2. Germline lookup yields CDR1 MNHEY and CDR2 SMNVEV (reference sequence). The CDR3 consists of 12 residues. Trimming at V came to 6 bases and at J to 6 bases, leaving 2 bases not matched to a gene. The CDR3 sequence: CASRTGGNEQFF. The CDR3 bases are TGTGCCAGCAGGACGGGGGGCAATGAGCAGTTCTTC.

This sequence joins TRBV6-2 or TRBV6-3 and TRBJ2-5; a weak D match, TRBD2 (5 bases). The CDR3 sequence is 14 residues long. V lost 7 bases and J lost 2, with 14 bases in between. CDR1 MNHEY and CDR2 SVGEGT come from the germline V gene. CDR3 in DNA: TGTGCCAGCAATGTAGGACTCAAGCAAGAGACCCAGTACTTC. Translated: CASNVGLKQETQYF.

This clonotype has just a few counts. The rearrangement links TRBV2 to TRBJ1-4; TRBD1 aligns across 7 bases. Germline CDR1 SNHLY, CDR2 FYNNEI. The junction had 6 bases not matched to a gene; V was cut back by 9 bases and J by 5 bases. CDR3 length equals 13 residues. For the CDR3, the DNA is TGTGCCAGAGGGGACAGCAAGAATGAAAAACTGTTTTTT. Residues: CARGDSKNEKLFF.

V gene TRBV12-3 or TRBV12-4 combines with J gene TRBJ2-3; D may correspond to TRBD1 or TRBD2 (5 bases each). The CDR3 has 13 residues. Trimming left V 7 bases short and J 6 bases short, with 14 bases between. DNA of the CDR3: TGTGCCAGCAAAGGGCGGTGGGGGGATACGCAGTATTTT. Translation: CASKGRWGDTQYF.

The chain uses TRBV7-8 and TRBJ2-1, with a tentative D call TRBD1 (6 bases). There are 13 residues in the CDR3. CDR1 and CDR2 (germline): SGHVS, FQNEAQ. V lost 5 bases and J 8 bases, leaving 13 bases between the germline ends. CDR3 nucleotide sequence: TGTGCCAGCAGCCCCGACAGGTCCGATGAGCAGTTCTTC. Its protein is CASSPDRSDEQFF.

There are a few counts of this clonotype. CDR3 protein: CASSHKTAWDNEQFF. CDR3 coding DNA: TGTGCCAGCAGCCACAAAACGGCCTGGGACAATGAGCAGTTCTTC. The gene calls are TRBV7-3 and TRBJ2-1; D remains ambiguous. The CDR3 runs to 15 residues. Trimming removed 5 bases from V and 5 bases from J, with 16 bases in between. The germline V gene encodes CDR1 SGHTA and CDR2 FQGTGA.

The chain recombines TRBV20-1 with TRBJ2-1, with 13 positions matching TRBD2. The CDR3 runs to 15 residues. V lost 0 bases to trimming and J lost 9 bases; unmatched junction nucleotides: 5. CDR1 and CDR2 (germline): DFQATT, SNEGSKA (reference sequence). In nucleotides, the CDR3 is TGCAGTGCTAGAGATTGGACTAGCGGGAGAAGTGAGCAGTTCTTC. The encoded protein is CSARDWTSGRSEQFF.

A word on this clonotype: Since no conserved phenylalanine or tryptophan closes the CDR3, a read error is the likely cause. The DNA is left out, because the CDR3 cannot be placed on it with certainty; the CDR3 is given as TCRdb lists it. V is TRBV24-1 and J is TRBJ2-1; the tabulated D call, TRBD1, remains unverified against the DNA. The CDR3 is made up of 9 amino acids, end residues included. Germline CDR1 KGHDR, CDR2 SFDVKD. CDR3 loop: CATSVSRDI.

This clonotype was found a few times. V and J are TRBV29-1 and TRBJ2-5; TRBD1 or TRBD2 may be the D gene (5 bases each). The CDR3 has 12 residues. With 4 bases removed from V and 4 bases from J, the gap between germline ends came to 10 bases. The germline V gene has CDR1 SQVTM and CDR2 ANQGSEA. CDR3 protein: CSVVRGGETQYF. The CDR3 bases are TGCAGCGTTGTTCGTGGGGGAGAGACCCAGTACTTC.

This clonotype was detected a few times. The chain joins TRBV4-1 to TRBJ2-7, with no clear D. Trimming removed 3 bases at V and 6 bases at J, with 6 bases between. This CDR3 comprises 11 residues. Germline CDR1 is MGHRA and CDR2 is YSYEKL. The chain's CDR3 is CASSHGSEQYF. The CDR3 DNA reads as TGCGCCAGCAGCCACGGAAGCGAGCAGTACTTC.

This clonotype was seen a handful of times. The V call is TRBV12-3 or TRBV12-4, the J call TRBJ2-3; 8 bases match TRBD2. Unmatched junction bases numbered 7, after V lost 5 bases and J lost 6 bases. The CDR3 spans 14 residues. The CDR3 here is CASSSGSSEDTQYF. As DNA, the CDR3 is TGTGCCAGCAGTAGCGGGAGCAGCGAGGATACGCAGTATTTT.